Listed below are T cell receptor beta chains from one sample, sequenced in a study of shared clonotypes between healthy human individuals. The assay was immunoSEQ multiplex PCR, and TCRdb's table has in-frame clones only and misses some. The sample lists around 2,000,000 clones, approximately 94% occurring once. The sequenced sample was naive CD8+ T cells sorted from blood. Receptors were obtained from a man aged 18 to 30 in good health. The CDR3 runs from the conserved cysteine through the conserved F or W. A D gene is named only where the DNA matches it firmly. Not all rows give a size; the values are once, few, many and, for expanded clones, a class.

abundance: NA
v_gene: TRBV29-1
d_gene: NA
j_gene: TRBJ2-5
len: 11
CDR3nt: TGCAGCGTTGAAGAAGGGTTACCCCAGTACTTC
CDR3aa: CSVEEGLPQYF

abundance: NA
v_gene: TRBV7-8
d_gene: TRBD2
j_gene: TRBJ2-7
len: 15
CDR3nt: TGTGCCAGCAGCTTAGTGCTAGCGGCGTCCTACGAGCAGTACTTC
CDR3aa: CASSLVLAASYEQYF

abundance: NA
v_gene: TRBV7-6
d_gene: NA
j_gene: TRBJ2-7
len: 14
CDR3nt: TGTGCCAGCAGCCCCAGCGGTCCTTCCTACGAGCAGTACTTC
CDR3aa: CASSPSGPSYEQYF

abundance: NA
v_gene: TRBV10-1
d_gene: NA
j_gene: TRBJ2-2
len: 13
CDR3nt: TGCGCCAGCGGGGACACGAACACCGGGGAGCTGTTTTTT
CDR3aa: CASGDTNTGELFF

abundance: NA
v_gene: TRBV11-2
d_gene: TRBD2
j_gene: TRBJ2-7
len: 14
CDR3nt: TGTGCCAGCAGCTTAATCGGGGGGTATTACGAGCAGTACTTC
CDR3aa: CASSLIGGYYEQYF

abundance: once
v_gene: TRBV19
d_gene: NA
j_gene: TRBJ1-1
len: 14
CDR3nt: TGTGCCAGTAAAGAGGACGGAATGAACACTGAAGCTTTCTTT
CDR3aa: CASKEDGMNTEAFF

abundance: NA
v_gene: TRBV4-1
d_gene: NA
j_gene: TRBJ1-2
len: 17
CDR3nt: TGCGCCAGCAGCCAGGCTCGTCAGGGGCCCCTAAACTATGGCTACACCTTC
CDR3aa: CASSQARQGPLNYGYTF

abundance: few
v_gene: TRBV7-9
d_gene: NA
j_gene: TRBJ1-2
len: 14
CDR3nt: TGTGCCAGCAGCTTAGTAGGACAGATCTATGGCTACACCTTC
CDR3aa: CASSLVGQIYGYTF

abundance: NA
v_gene: TRBV27
d_gene: TRBD2
j_gene: TRBJ2-1
len: 16
CDR3nt: TGTGCCAGCAGTTCCCGGACTAGCGGGGAAACCAATGAGCAGTTCTTC
CDR3aa: CASSSRTSGETNEQFF

abundance: NA
v_gene: TRBV7-9
d_gene: NA
j_gene: TRBJ2-1
len: 16
CDR3nt: TGTGCCAGCAGCTTAAGAGGGGGTGACTCCTACAATGAGCAGTTCTTC
CDR3aa: CASSLRGGDSYNEQFF

abundance: once
v_gene: TRBV9
d_gene: NA
j_gene: TRBJ1-2
len: 17
CDR3nt: TGTGCCAGCAGCTCATCCCTCGGAGACGGCATTAACTATGGCTACACCTTC
CDR3aa: CASSSSLGDGINYGYTF

abundance: NA
v_gene: TRBV5-1
d_gene: NA
j_gene: TRBJ1-1
len: 14
CDR3nt: TGCGCCAGCAGCTTGCGGGGGACGGGCACTGAAGCTTTCTTT
CDR3aa: CASSLRGTGTEAFF

abundance: NA
v_gene: TRBV4-3
d_gene: NA
j_gene: TRBJ2-7
len: 15
CDR3nt: TGCGCCAGCAGCCAATTGGTCGGTGCCTCGTACGAGCAGTACTTC
CDR3aa: CASSQLVGASYEQYF

abundance: NA
v_gene: TRBV28
d_gene: NA
j_gene: TRBJ2-5
len: 13
CDR3nt: TGTGCCAGCGAAGGGTCGCGTCGGGAGACCCAGTACTTC
CDR3aa: CASEGSRRETQYF

abundance: NA
v_gene: TRBV27
d_gene: NA
j_gene: TRBJ2-7
len: 15
CDR3nt: TGTGCCAGCAGACTCGGAGAGGGTCAGTTTAACGAGCAGTACTTC
CDR3aa: CASRLGEGQFNEQYF

abundance: NA
v_gene: TRBV5-1
d_gene: NA
j_gene: TRBJ2-7
len: 16
CDR3nt: TGCGCCAGCAGCTCGATAGACGGGGTCAGCTCCTACGAGCAGTACTTC
CDR3aa: CASSSIDGVSSYEQYF

abundance: NA
v_gene: TRBV4-3
d_gene: NA
j_gene: TRBJ1-2
len: 14
CDR3nt: TGCGCCAGCAGCTCATACGAGGGAAACTATGGCTACACCTTC
CDR3aa: CASSSYEGNYGYTF

abundance: few
v_gene: TRBV5-4
d_gene: NA
j_gene: TRBJ1-1
len: 13
CDR3nt: TGTGCCAGCAGACTCGCAGTGAACACTGAAGCTTTCTTT
CDR3aa: CASRLAVNTEAFF

abundance: NA
v_gene: TRBV15
d_gene: NA
j_gene: TRBJ1-1
len: 15
CDR3nt: TGTGCCACCAGCTACCCGGGGGCTCACGGCACTGAAGCTTTCTTT
CDR3aa: CATSYPGAHGTEAFF

abundance: NA
v_gene: TRBV11-2
d_gene: TRBD2
j_gene: TRBJ2-1
len: 15
CDR3nt: TGTGCCAGCAGCTTAGATAGCGGGAGTCACAATGAGCAGTTCTTC
CDR3aa: CASSLDSGSHNEQFF

abundance: NA
v_gene: TRBV28
d_gene: NA
j_gene: TRBJ2-2
len: 15
CDR3nt: TGTGCCAGCAGTTTCGACAGGTCGTATACCGGGGAGCTGTTTTTT
CDR3aa: CASSFDRSYTGELFF

abundance: NA
v_gene: TRBV6-5
d_gene: TRBD2
j_gene: TRBJ2-7
len: 15
CDR3nt: TGTGCCAGCAGCGATAGCGGGACCCTGAGGGACGAGCAGTACTTC
CDR3aa: CASSDSGTLRDEQYF

abundance: NA
v_gene: TRBV6-6
d_gene: NA
j_gene: TRBJ2-5
len: 13
CDR3nt: TGTGCCAGCAGGTGGTGGGACCAAGAGACCCAGTACTTC
CDR3aa: CASRWWDQETQYF

abundance: NA
v_gene: TRBV10-3
d_gene: TRBD2
j_gene: TRBJ2-1
len: 17
CDR3nt: TGTGCCTCGGCGGTGCCATCCGGGACTAGCGGGGGCAATGAGCAGTTCTTC
CDR3aa: CASAVPSGTSGGNEQFF

abundance: NA
v_gene: TRBV27
d_gene: TRBD1
j_gene: TRBJ1-4
len: 14
CDR3nt: TGTGCCAGCAGGGTCCCGGGACAGGGGGAAAAACTGTTTTTT
CDR3aa: CASRVPGQGEKLFF

abundance: NA
v_gene: TRBV5-1
d_gene: NA
j_gene: TRBJ2-3
len: 14
CDR3nt: TGCGCCAGCAGCCGAAATGGGGGCACAGATACGCAGTATTTT
CDR3aa: CASSRNGGTDTQYF

abundance: few
v_gene: TRBV19
d_gene: TRBD1
j_gene: TRBJ2-7
len: 13
CDR3nt: TGTGCCAGTTCCGGGACAGTTTCCTACGAGCAGTACTTC
CDR3aa: CASSGTVSYEQYF

abundance: NA
v_gene: TRBV6-5
d_gene: NA
j_gene: TRBJ1-3
len: 12
CDR3nt: TGTGCCACTGGTCCTTCAGGAAACACCATATATTTT
CDR3aa: CATGPSGNTIYF

abundance: NA
v_gene: TRBV27
d_gene: NA
j_gene: TRBJ1-6
len: 17
CDR3nt: TGTGCCAGCAGTTCGGGCCGGGACTTCTCCTATAATTCACCCCTCCACTTT
CDR3aa: CASSSGRDFSYNSPLHF

abundance: NA
v_gene: TRBV5-6
d_gene: TRBD1
j_gene: TRBJ2-3
len: 17
CDR3nt: TGTGCCAGCAGCTTCCAGGACAGGGTTCCCGGCACAGATACGCAGTATTTT
CDR3aa: CASSFQDRVPGTDTQYF